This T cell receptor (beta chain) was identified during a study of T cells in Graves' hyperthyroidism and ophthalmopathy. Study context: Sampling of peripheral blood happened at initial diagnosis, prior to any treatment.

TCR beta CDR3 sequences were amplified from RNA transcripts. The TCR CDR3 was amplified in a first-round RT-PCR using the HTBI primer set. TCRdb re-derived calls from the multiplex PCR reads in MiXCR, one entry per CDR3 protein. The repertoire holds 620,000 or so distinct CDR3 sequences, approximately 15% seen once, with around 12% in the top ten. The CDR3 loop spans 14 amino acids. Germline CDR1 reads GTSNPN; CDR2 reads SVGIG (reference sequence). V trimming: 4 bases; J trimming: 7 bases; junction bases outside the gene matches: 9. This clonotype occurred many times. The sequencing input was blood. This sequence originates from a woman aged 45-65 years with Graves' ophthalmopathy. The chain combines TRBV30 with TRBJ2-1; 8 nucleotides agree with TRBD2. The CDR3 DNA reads TGTGCCTGGACGGACGGGAGGGCCCGGAATGAGCAGTTCTTC. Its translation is CAWTDGRARNEQFF.